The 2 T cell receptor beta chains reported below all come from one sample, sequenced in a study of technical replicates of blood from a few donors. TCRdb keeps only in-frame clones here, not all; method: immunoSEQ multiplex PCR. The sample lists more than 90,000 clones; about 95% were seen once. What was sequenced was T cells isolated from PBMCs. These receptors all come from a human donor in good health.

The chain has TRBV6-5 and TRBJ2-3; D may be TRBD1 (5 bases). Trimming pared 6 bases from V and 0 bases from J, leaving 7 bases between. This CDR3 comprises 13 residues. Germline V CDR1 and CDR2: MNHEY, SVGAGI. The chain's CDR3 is CASSRQSTDTQYF. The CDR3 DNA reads TGTGCCAGCAGCCGACAGAGCACAGATACGCAGTATTTT.

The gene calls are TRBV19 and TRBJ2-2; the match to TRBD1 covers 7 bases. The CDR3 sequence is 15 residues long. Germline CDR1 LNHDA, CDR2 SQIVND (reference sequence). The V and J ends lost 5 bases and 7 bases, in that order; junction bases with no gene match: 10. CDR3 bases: TGTGCCAGTAGTCCACCCAGGGGGTCTGTCGGGGAGCTGTTTTTT. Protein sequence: CASSPPRGSVGELFF.